This TCR beta chain stems from a study of T cells after yellow fever vaccination. The study's findings and limits: Secondary responses were weaker yet peaked faster, day 5 versus 15.

Template-switching 5'RACE yielded the TCR cDNA; a universal primer site and UMIs were added in the process. TCRdb passed the 5' RACE reads through MiXCR, listing each CDR3 protein once. This sample has 300,000 or so distinct CDR3 sequences; around 7% occur once, and the top ten carry about 18%. The length of the CDR3 is 15 residues. The V gene end was trimmed by 2 bases and the J gene end by 5 bases; junction bases not matched to a gene: 3. CDR1 is MGHRA and CDR2 is YSYEKL in the germline V gene. This clonotype was seen a handful of times. Its antigen is undetermined. This sample comprised PBMCs, obtained more than 40 days after the first yellow fever vaccination. The sequence was collected from a man aged 18 to 29 who received the YFV17D yellow fever vaccine. The chain is built from TRBV4-1 and TRBJ2-5; 12 bases are shared with TRBD2. CDR3: CASSQLAGGWETQYF. CDR3 nucleotide sequence: TGCGCCAGCAGCCAACTAGCGGGGGGGTGGGAGACCCAGTACTTC.